This T cell receptor beta chain was captured in a study of Ad26.COV2.S vaccination and SARS-CoV-2 variants. The study's findings and limits: Total responses of T cells may have been underestimated by the analyses of TCR breadth and depth.

Germline lookup yields CDR1 SGHRS and CDR2 YFSETQ. The CDR3 has 14 amino acids. V lost 4 bases and J lost 2, with 11 bases in between. Documented treatment: roughly 19 received Ad26.COV2.S at low or high dose, single or two shots; about 5 received placebo; per-sample allocation not given. It was on day 63 after the first vaccine or placebo injection that samples were taken. Within Boston, the person who donated was an adult of 18-55 years. The repertoire was sequenced with immunoSEQ multiplex PCR; TCRdb's copy has only in-frame clones and lacks some. The data show about 250,000 clones, over 75% seen once. A word on this clone: The antigen is not known.

The J gene is TRBJ2-3, the V gene TRBV5-1; possibly TRBD1 or TRBD2 for D (5 bases each). The source was peripheral blood, collected in a trial of Ad26.COV2.S vaccine versus placebo. This TCR derives from a person between 18 and 65 years old who received the Ad26.COV2.S COVID-19 vaccine or a placebo. CDR3 loop: CASSRGENTDTQYF. CDR3 nucleotide sequence: TGCGCCAGCAGCAGAGGGGAGAACACAGATACGCAGTATTTT.